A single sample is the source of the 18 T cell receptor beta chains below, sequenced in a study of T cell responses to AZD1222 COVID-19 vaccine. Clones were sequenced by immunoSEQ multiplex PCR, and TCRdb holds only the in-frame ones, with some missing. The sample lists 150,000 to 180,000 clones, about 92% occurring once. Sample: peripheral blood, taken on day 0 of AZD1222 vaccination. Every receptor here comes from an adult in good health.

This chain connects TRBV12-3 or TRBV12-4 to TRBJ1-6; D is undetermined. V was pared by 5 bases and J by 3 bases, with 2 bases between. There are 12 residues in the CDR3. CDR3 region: CASSDYNSPLHF. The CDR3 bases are TGTGCCAGCAGTGACTATAATTCACCCCTCCACTTT.

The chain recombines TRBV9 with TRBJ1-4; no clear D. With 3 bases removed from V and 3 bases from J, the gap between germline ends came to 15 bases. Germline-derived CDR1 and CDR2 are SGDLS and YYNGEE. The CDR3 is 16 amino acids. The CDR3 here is CASSGYVQAANEKLFF. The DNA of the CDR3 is TGTGCCAGCAGCGGATACGTTCAGGCAGCTAATGAAAAACTGTTTTTT.

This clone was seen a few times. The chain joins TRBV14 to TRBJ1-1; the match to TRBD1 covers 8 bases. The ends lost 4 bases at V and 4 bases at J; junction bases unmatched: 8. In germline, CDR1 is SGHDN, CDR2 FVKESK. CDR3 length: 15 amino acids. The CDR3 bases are TGTGCCAGCAGCCTACAGGGGGGTGTCTTCACTGAAGCTTTCTTT. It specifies CASSLQGGVFTEAFF.

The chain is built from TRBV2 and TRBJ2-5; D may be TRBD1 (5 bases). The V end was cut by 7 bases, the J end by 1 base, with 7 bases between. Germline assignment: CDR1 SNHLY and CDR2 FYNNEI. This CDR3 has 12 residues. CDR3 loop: CASKTAQETQYF. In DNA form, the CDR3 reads TGTGCCAGCAAGACAGCCCAAGAGACCCAGTACTTC.

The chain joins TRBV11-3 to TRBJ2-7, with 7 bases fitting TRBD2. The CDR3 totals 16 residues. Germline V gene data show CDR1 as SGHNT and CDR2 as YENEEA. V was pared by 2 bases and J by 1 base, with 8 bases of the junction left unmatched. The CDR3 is CASSLQGGGPSYEQYF. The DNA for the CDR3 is TGTGCCAGCAGCTTACAGGGCGGGGGACCTTCCTACGAGCAGTACTTC.

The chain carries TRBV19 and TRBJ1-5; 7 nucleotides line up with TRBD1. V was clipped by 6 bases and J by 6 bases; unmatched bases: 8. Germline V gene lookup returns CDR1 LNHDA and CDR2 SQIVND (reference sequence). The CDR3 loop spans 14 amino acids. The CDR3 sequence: CASSTLGGAQPQHF. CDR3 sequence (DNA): TGTGCCAGTAGCACTTTAGGGGGCGCTCAGCCCCAGCATTTT.

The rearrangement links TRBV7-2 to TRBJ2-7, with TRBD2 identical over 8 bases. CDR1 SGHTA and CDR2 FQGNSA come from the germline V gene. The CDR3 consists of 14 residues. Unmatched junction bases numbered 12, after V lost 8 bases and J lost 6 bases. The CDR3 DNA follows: TGTGCCAGCCTTTCCCCGGGGACTAGGGGCGAGCAGTACTTC. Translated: CASLSPGTRGEQYF.

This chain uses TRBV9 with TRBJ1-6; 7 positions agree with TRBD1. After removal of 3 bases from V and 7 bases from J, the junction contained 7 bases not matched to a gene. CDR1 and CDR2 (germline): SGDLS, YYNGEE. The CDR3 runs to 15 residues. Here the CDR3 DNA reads TGTGCCAGCAGCGACCGGGACAGCATCAATTCACCCCTCCACTTT. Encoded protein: CASSDRDSINSPLHF.

CDR3 amino acids: CASSSGQGQGLFF. As DNA, the CDR3 is TGTGCCAGCAGCTCTGGACAGGGACAGGGACTGTTTTTT. V is TRBV5-6 and J is TRBJ1-4; TRBD1 matches at 9 bases. The CDR3 covers 13 residues. The germline CDR1 and CDR2 sequences are SGHDT and YYEEEE. V trimming: 3 bases; J trimming: 13 bases; junction bases outside the gene matches: 7.

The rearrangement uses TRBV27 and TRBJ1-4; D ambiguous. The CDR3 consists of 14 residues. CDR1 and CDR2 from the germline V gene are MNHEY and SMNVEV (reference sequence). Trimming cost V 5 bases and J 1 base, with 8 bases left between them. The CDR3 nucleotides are TGTGCCAGCAGTCGGGAGGGAACTAATGAAAAACTGTTTTTT. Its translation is CASSREGTNEKLFF.

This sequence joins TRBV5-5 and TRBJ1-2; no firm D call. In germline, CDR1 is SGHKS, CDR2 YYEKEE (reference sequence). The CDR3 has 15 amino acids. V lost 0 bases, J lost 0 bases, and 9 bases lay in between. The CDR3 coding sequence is TGTGCCAGCAGCTTGGCCCCGGGGTCTAACTATGGCTACACCTTC. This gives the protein CASSLAPGSNYGYTF.

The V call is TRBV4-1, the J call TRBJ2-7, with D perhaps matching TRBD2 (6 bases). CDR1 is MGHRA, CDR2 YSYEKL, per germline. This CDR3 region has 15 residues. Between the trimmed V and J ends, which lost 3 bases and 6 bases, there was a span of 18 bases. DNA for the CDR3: TGCGCCAGCAGCCAGGGAGGTACTAGAATTAGCGAGCAGTACTTC. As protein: CASSQGGTRISEQYF.

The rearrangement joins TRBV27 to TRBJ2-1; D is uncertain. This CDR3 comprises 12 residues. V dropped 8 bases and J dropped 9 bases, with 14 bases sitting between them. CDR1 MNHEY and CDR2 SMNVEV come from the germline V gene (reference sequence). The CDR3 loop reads CASRSMGGEQFF. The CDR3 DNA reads TGTGCCAGCCGATCGATGGGCGGTGAGCAGTTCTTC.

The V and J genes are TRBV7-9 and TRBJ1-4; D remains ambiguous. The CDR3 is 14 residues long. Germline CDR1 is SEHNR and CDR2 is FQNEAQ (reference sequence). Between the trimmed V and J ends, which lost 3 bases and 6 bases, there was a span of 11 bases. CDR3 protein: CASSFKGWDEKLFF. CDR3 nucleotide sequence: TGTGCCAGCAGCTTTAAAGGGTGGGATGAAAAACTGTTTTTT.

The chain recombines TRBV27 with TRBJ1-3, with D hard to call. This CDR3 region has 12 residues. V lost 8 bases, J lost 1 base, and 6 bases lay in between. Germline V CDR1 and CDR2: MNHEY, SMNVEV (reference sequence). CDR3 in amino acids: CASRLSGNTIYF. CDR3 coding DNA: TGTGCCAGCCGCCTATCTGGAAACACCATATATTTT.

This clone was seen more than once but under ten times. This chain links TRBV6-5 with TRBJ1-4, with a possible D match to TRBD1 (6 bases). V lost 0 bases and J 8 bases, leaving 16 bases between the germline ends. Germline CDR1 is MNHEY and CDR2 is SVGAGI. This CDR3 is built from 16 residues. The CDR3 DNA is TGTGCCAGCAGTTACTCCTTACAGGGTGCGGGAGAAAAACTGTTTTTT. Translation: CASSYSLQGAGEKLFF.

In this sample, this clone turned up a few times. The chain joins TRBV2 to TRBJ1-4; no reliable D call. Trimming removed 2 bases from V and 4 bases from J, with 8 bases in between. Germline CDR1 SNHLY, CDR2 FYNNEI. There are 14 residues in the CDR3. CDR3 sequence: CASSENRDNEKLFF. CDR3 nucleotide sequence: TGTGCCAGCAGTGAAAACAGAGATAATGAAAAACTGTTTTTT.

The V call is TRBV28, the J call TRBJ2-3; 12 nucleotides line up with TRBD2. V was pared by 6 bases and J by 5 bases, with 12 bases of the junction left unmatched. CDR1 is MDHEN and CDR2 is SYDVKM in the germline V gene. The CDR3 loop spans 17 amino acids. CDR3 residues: CASRPDSSGGALDTQYF. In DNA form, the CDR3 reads TGTGCCAGCAGGCCCGACTCTAGCGGGGGGGCCTTAGATACGCAGTATTTT.